These 7 T cell receptor beta chains were all obtained from the same sample, sequenced in a study of T cells in Graves' hyperthyroidism and ophthalmopathy. Amplification yielded TCR beta CDR3 regions, with RNA transcripts as the source. Initially, a first-round RT-PCR of the TCR CDR3 employed the HTBI primer set. TCRdb independently ran MiXCR on the multiplex PCR reads; one entry per CDR3 protein. The profile shows a few hundred thousand distinct CDR3 sequences, roughly 20% of them singletons. Source material: blood. These receptors originate from a man aged 18 to 29 with Graves' hyperthyroidism.

This clonotype was picked up many times. V gene TRBV12-3 or TRBV12-4 combines with J gene TRBJ1-3; D remains unclear. The CDR3 runs 14 residues. The V and J ends lost 4 bases and 2 bases respectively, with 9 bases between them. The CDR3, as DNA: TGTGCCAGCAGTTATCCATCTCCTGGAAACACCATATATTTT. This sequence encodes CASSYPSPGNTIYF.

This clonotype came up many times. This sequence joins TRBV24-1 and TRBJ1-5, with D perhaps matching TRBD1 (5 bases). V lost 9 bases to trimming and J lost 1 base, with 15 bases between them. This CDR3 is 15 amino acids long. Germline lookup yields CDR1 KGHDR and CDR2 SFDVKD. The CDR3 region has the DNA TGTGCCACCGGGGGGGACCCTATAAGCAATCAGCCCCAGCATTTT. It yields the protein CATGGDPISNQPQHF.

This clonotype was seen ten or more times. Here the CDR3 reads CASSMRGRTEAFF. In DNA form, the CDR3 reads TGTGCCAGTAGTATGCGGGGGAGGACTGAAGCTTTCTTT. The chain employs TRBV19 and TRBJ1-1; a possible D gene is TRBD1 (5 bases). CDR1 is LNHDA, CDR2 SQIVND, per germline (reference sequence). This CDR3 spans 13 amino acids. Between the trimmed V and J ends, which lost 3 bases and 5 bases, there was a span of 10 bases.

This clonotype appeared many times. The chain couples TRBV7-6 to TRBJ1-1; D might be TRBD1 (6 bases). The CDR3 has 15 amino acids. V lost 1 base and J 4 bases, leaving 13 bases between the germline ends. CDR1 is SGHVS, CDR2 FNYEAQ, per germline. CDR3 region: CASSLGRGGATEAFF. CDR3 bases: TGTGCCAGCAGCTTAGGCCGAGGGGGGGCCACTGAAGCTTTCTTT.

This clonotype showed up just a few times. The chain is built from TRBV28 and TRBJ2-1; 13 positions match TRBD2. Germline-derived CDR1 and CDR2 are MDHEN and SYDVKM. The CDR3 consists of 15 residues. The ends lost 6 bases at V and 10 bases at J; junction bases unmatched: 9. The CDR3 DNA sequence: TGTGCCAGCAGATCACTAGCGGGGGGGCCGAGGGAGCAGTTCTTC. Encoded protein: CASRSLAGGPREQFF.

This clonotype was recorded at least ten times. The chain joins TRBV6-1 to TRBJ1-5; D is unresolved. CDR3 length: 13 amino acids. V lost 6 bases to trimming and J lost 15 bases, with 21 bases between them. Looked up from germline, CDR1 is MNHNS and CDR2 is SASEGT. The CDR3 DNA reads as TGTGCCAGCAGCCTTGACACCCAGGTCGGTCGGCATTTT. Translated, it gives CASSLDTQVGRHF.

This clonotype has a count of ten or more. The chain combines TRBV6-5 with TRBJ2-5, with a weak D call TRBD2 (6 bases). The germline V gene encodes CDR1 MNHEY and CDR2 SVGAGI. Trimming took 5 bases from V and 4 from J, leaving 17 bases between them. This CDR3 contains 15 residues. For the CDR3, the DNA is TGTGCCAGCAGTCCCCGACCGGGGGTGGGAGAGACCCAGTACTTC. This encodes CASSPRPGVGETQYF.